The 31 T cell receptor beta chains reported below all come from one sample, sequenced in a study of T cell responses to AZD1222 COVID-19 vaccine. Data came from immunoSEQ multiplex PCR; TCRdb stores just in-frame clones and leaves some out. Of 95,000 to 150,000 clones in the sample, approximately 88% are singletons; the top ten hold about 5%. The starting material was peripheral blood, obtained on day 0 of AZD1222 vaccination. These receptors were obtained from an adult in good health.

In this sample, this clone turned up once. The chain is built from TRBV19 and TRBJ2-1, with D unresolved. Trimming shortened V by 1 base and J by 2 bases, and 12 bases separated the two germline ends. CDR3 length: 16 residues. Germline V gene data show CDR1 as LNHDA and CDR2 as SQIVND (reference sequence). The CDR3 protein is CASSIAARTPYNEQFF. The CDR3 bases are TGTGCCAGTAGTATAGCGGCCCGAACACCCTACAATGAGCAGTTCTTC.

The chain joins TRBV5-4 to TRBJ2-1, with TRBD2 matching 12 bases. The J segment lost 4 bases and the V segment lost 4 bases, leaving 3 bases of the junction unmatched. CDR3 size: 15 residues. Germline lookup yields CDR1 SGHNT and CDR2 YYREEE (reference sequence). CDR3 region: CASSALAGGYNEQFF. In nucleotides, the CDR3 is TGTGCCAGCAGCGCGCTAGCGGGGGGGTACAATGAGCAGTTCTTC.

This chain uses TRBV7-6 with TRBJ1-1; 8 bases match TRBD1. The CDR3 is 14 amino acids. With 5 bases clipped from V and 2 bases from J, the junction kept 4 bases outside the gene matches. Germline CDR1 and CDR2: SGHVS and FNYEAQ. The CDR3 region has the DNA TGTGCCAGCAGCCCCGGACAGGGTAACACTGAAGCTTTCTTT. Its translation is CASSPGQGNTEAFF.

Concerning this clone: Other DNA sequences in the same sample also yield this CDR3. This chain uses TRBV4-2 with TRBJ1-2; D ambiguous. Trimming pared 0 bases from V and 3 bases from J, leaving 5 bases between. The CDR3 spans 13 residues. Germline V gives CDR1 LGHNA, CDR2 YNFKEQ. In nucleotides, the CDR3 is TGTGCCAGCAGCCAAGATCGCGACTATGGCTACACCTTC. Translating gives CASSQDRDYGYTF.

This clone occurred a few times. This rearrangement joins TRBV9 to TRBJ1-6, with 8 positions matching TRBD1. V gave up 3 bases and J gave up 7 bases; unmatched junction bases: 6. The CDR3 covers 15 residues. Germline-derived CDR1 and CDR2 are SGDLS and YYNGEE. CDR3 nucleotides: TGTGCCAGCAGCGAACGGACAGGGTCGAATTCACCCCTCCACTTT. It codes for CASSERTGSNSPLHF.

The rearrangement joins TRBV2 to TRBJ2-2; D may be TRBD1 (6 bases). The CDR3 totals 13 residues. Trimming left V 5 bases short and J 4 bases short, with 8 bases between. CDR1 SNHLY and CDR2 FYNNEI come from the germline V gene. CDR3 DNA sequence: TGTGCCAGCAGTTCACAGGGCACCGGGGAGCTGTTTTTT. This codes for CASSSQGTGELFF.

The rearrangement uses TRBV6-1 and TRBJ1-5, with TRBD1 as a possible D gene (5 bases). The V end was cut by 4 bases, the J end by 3 bases, with 16 bases between. CDR3 length equals 16 residues. Germline V lookup: CDR1 MNHNS, CDR2 SASEGT. Written as DNA, the CDR3 is TGTGCCAGCAGTGGGCGACAGAACCTATTCAATCAGCCCCAGCATTTT. Translation: CASSGRQNLFNQPQHF.

The J gene is TRBJ1-1, the V gene TRBV18; 7 bases line up with TRBD1. This CDR3 region has 16 residues. The germline V gene has CDR1 KGHSH and CDR2 LQKENI. V trimming: 0 bases; J trimming: 1 base; junction bases outside the gene matches: 5. CDR3 residues: CASSPPQGRTNTEAFF. CDR3 in DNA: TGTGCCAGCTCACCACCACAGGGGCGAACGAACACTGAAGCTTTCTTT.

The chain links TRBV6-5 to TRBJ1-4; 7 bases are shared with TRBD1. Germline CDR1 reads MNHEY; CDR2 reads SVGAGI. The CDR3 runs to 14 residues. The trim removed 7 bases at V and 2 bases at J, leaving 4 bases unmatched. In nucleotides, the CDR3 is TGTGCCAGCATTATACAGGGGACTAATGAAAAACTGTTTTTT. It translates to CASIIQGTNEKLFF.

The V gene is TRBV28, the J gene TRBJ1-1; D remains unclear. The CDR3 is 12 residues long. The V gene's germline CDR1 is MDHEN and CDR2 SYDVKM. V was trimmed by 6 bases and J by 2 bases, leaving 7 bases between them. The CDR3 reads CASRTANTEAFF. The DNA of the CDR3 is TGTGCCAGCAGAACGGCTAACACTGAAGCTTTCTTT.

This rearrangement joins TRBV6-2 or TRBV6-3 to TRBJ1-1; D is possibly TRBD1 (5 bases). The germline V gene encodes CDR1 MNHEY and CDR2 SVGEGT. The CDR3 covers 13 residues. V was shortened by 7 bases and J by 0 bases, with 9 bases between the two germline ends. The CDR3 coding sequence is TGTGCCAGCAACCCGACAGTGAACACTGAAGCTTTCTTT. Translation gives CASNPTVNTEAFF.

The gene calls are TRBV19 and TRBJ2-1, with 8 bases aligning to TRBD1. Trimming at V came to 2 bases and at J to 2 bases, leaving 5 bases not matched to a gene. The CDR3 covers 16 residues. The germline gives CDR1 LNHDA, CDR2 SQIVND (reference sequence). CDR3 in DNA: TGTGCCAGTAGTATAAAACAGGGGGGCACCTACAATGAGCAGTTCTTC. It specifies CASSIKQGGTYNEQFF.

This clone occurred once. The rearrangement uses TRBV2 and TRBJ2-5; D uncertain. In germline, CDR1 is SNHLY, CDR2 FYNNEI. CDR3 length: 10 residues. V lost 6 bases and J 1 base, leaving 0 bases between the germline ends. CDR3 in DNA: TGTGCCAGCAGCCAAGAGACCCAGTACTTC. It encodes CASSQETQYF.

V is TRBV11-2 and J is TRBJ2-5; D is perhaps TRBD1 or TRBD2 (5 bases each). The CDR3 runs to 15 residues. The V gene lost 5 bases and the J gene lost 4 bases, with 17 bases spanning the gap. CDR1 and CDR2 (germline): SGHAT, FQNNGV. CDR3 coding DNA: TGTGCCAGCAGCCGTCCGGGACCCCTAGGAGAGACCCAGTACTTC. Protein sequence: CASSRPGPLGETQYF.

The chain is built from TRBV5-4 and TRBJ1-2; tentative D call: TRBD1 (5 bases). Germline loops: CDR1 SGHNT, CDR2 YYREEE (reference sequence). V lost 0 bases and J 1 base, leaving 7 bases between the germline ends. The CDR3 extends over 14 amino acids. In nucleotides, the CDR3 is TGTGCCAGCAGCTTGGTTGACAGTAACTATGGCTACACCTTC. Encoded protein: CASSLVDSNYGYTF.

This clone was seen a handful of times. V usage is TRBV19 and J usage is TRBJ2-4; possibly TRBD1 or TRBD2 for D (5 bases each). The CDR3 length is 18 residues. V was shortened by 0 bases and J by 0 bases, with 15 bases between the two germline ends. The germline V gene has CDR1 LNHDA and CDR2 SQIVND (reference sequence). The CDR3 DNA sequence: TGTGCCAGTAGTATAGAAGGGACCGATTACCTAGCCAAAAACATTCAGTACTTC. Its protein is CASSIEGTDYLAKNIQYF.

The V and J genes are TRBV5-6 and TRBJ1-1; perhaps TRBD1 as D (6 bases). The CDR3 length is 18 residues. Germline V lookup: CDR1 SGHDT, CDR2 YYEEEE. The germline V and J ends were trimmed by 4 bases and 0 bases, with 22 bases remaining between them. The CDR3 region has the DNA TGTGCCAGCAGCCTCAACCGGGACACAACTCCAATGAACACTGAAGCTTTCTTT. Translation: CASSLNRDTTPMNTEAFF.

This chain links TRBV12-3 or TRBV12-4 with TRBJ1-5; no clear D. The CDR3 has 13 amino acids. V lost 3 bases, J lost 9 bases, and 12 bases lay in between. The CDR3 reads CASSFDGSRPQHF. Written as DNA, the CDR3 is TGTGCCAGCAGTTTCGATGGATCGCGGCCCCAGCATTTT.

Only one count was recorded for this clone. The chain couples TRBV16 to TRBJ1-2, with D possibly matching TRBD1 (5 bases). The V gene's germline CDR1 is KGHSY and CDR2 FQNENV. The CDR3 spans 15 residues. Trimming shortened V by 0 bases and J by 4 bases, and 12 bases separated the two germline ends. Here the CDR3 DNA reads TGTGCCAGCAGCCAATCGAGGGGAGGGTCCTATGGCTACACCTTC. Translation gives CASSQSRGGSYGYTF.

The genes are TRBV6-5 and TRBJ2-1, with TRBD2 as a possible D gene (5 bases). Trimming removed 4 bases at V and 8 bases at J, with 15 bases between. The germline gives CDR1 MNHEY, CDR2 SVGAGI. The CDR3 runs 14 residues. The CDR3 nucleotides are TGTGCCAGCAGTTCCCGGGGTTCTATGGATGAGCAGTTCTTC. Amino acids: CASSSRGSMDEQFF.

The chain carries TRBV27 and TRBJ1-5, with 7 positions matching TRBD1. Trimming cost V 10 bases and J 5 bases; bases outside gene matches: 8. The CDR3 has 13 residues. In germline, CDR1 is MNHEY, CDR2 SMNVEV (reference sequence). The CDR3 is CATGGGSHQPQHF. The CDR3 DNA follows: TGTGCCACAGGGGGAGGGAGTCATCAGCCCCAGCATTTT.

The rearrangement uses TRBV27 and TRBJ1-5; a weak D match, TRBD1 (5 bases). CDR1 MNHEY and CDR2 SMNVEV come from the germline V gene (reference sequence). This CDR3 is built from 14 residues. The V end was cut by 7 bases, the J end by 5 bases, with 15 bases between. Here the CDR3 DNA reads TGTGCCAGCAAGAACTCCTGGGGCGATCAGCCCCAGCATTTT. It encodes CASKNSWGDQPQHF.

This chain uses TRBV4-3 with TRBJ2-7, with 7 bases aligning to TRBD1. V lost 4 bases to trimming and J lost 3 bases; unmatched junction nucleotides: 3. The CDR3 length is 13 residues. Germline loops: CDR1 LGHNA, CDR2 YSLEER. CDR3 loop: CASSPNRGYEQYF. CDR3 sequence (DNA): TGCGCCAGCAGCCCTAACAGGGGCTACGAGCAGTACTTC.

This clone was found once. The chain recombines TRBV2 with TRBJ1-1; 7 bases are shared with TRBD1. The CDR3 has 15 amino acids. V shed 8 bases, J shed 1 base, and the junction held 10 bases outside the gene matches. Germline V gene data show CDR1 as SNHLY and CDR2 as FYNNEI. The CDR3 DNA sequence: TGTGCCAGCGGGGGGTCCCGGGACAGGAACACTGAAGCTTTCTTT. Protein product: CASGGSRDRNTEAFF.

This chain links TRBV7-9 with TRBJ1-2; TRBD1 agrees at 10 bases. This CDR3 region has 15 residues. Losses at the gene ends were 2 bases for V and 8 bases for J; bases not matched to a gene: 8. The germline gives CDR1 SEHNR, CDR2 FQNEAQ (reference sequence). The CDR3 DNA follows: TGTGCCAGCAGCTTACGACAGGGGGCGTCGGGAGGCTACACCTTC. Translated: CASSLRQGASGGYTF.

This chain uses TRBV6-1 with TRBJ1-2; D remains unclear. With 0 bases removed from V and 3 bases from J, the gap between germline ends came to 20 bases. The germline V gene has CDR1 MNHNS and CDR2 SASEGT. This CDR3 region has 18 residues. CDR3 loop: CASSEALPGRAKDYGYTF. CDR3 DNA: TGTGCCAGCAGTGAAGCGCTTCCGGGTAGGGCCAAGGACTATGGCTACACCTTC.

The chain is built from TRBV7-2 and TRBJ2-1, with 7 bases lining up with TRBD2. CDR1 and CDR2 (germline): SGHTA, FQGNSA. The CDR3 sequence is 15 residues long. V was pared by 0 bases and J by 7 bases, with 6 bases of the junction left unmatched. The CDR3 DNA reads TGTGCCAGCAGCTTAGCGGGGGGGATTAGTAATGAGCAGTTCTTC. Translation: CASSLAGGISNEQFF. The full variable domain, its missing parts supplied by reference TRBV7-2 and TRBJ2-1, is GAGVSQSPSNKVTEKGKDVELRCDPISGHTALYWYRQSLGQGLEFLIYFQGNSAPDKSGLPSDRFSAERTGGSVSTLTIQRTQQEDSAVYLCASSLAGGISNEQFFGPGTRLTVL.

The CDR3 coding sequence is TGTGCCAGCAGTGAAAATGGTGCCCAAGAGACCCAGTACTTC. As protein: CASSENGAQETQYF. This chain connects TRBV2 to TRBJ2-5; the D is unclear. From germline, CDR1 is SNHLY and CDR2 FYNNEI. The CDR3 length is 14 residues. V lost 2 bases, J lost 1 base, and 8 bases lay in between.

The CDR3 bases are TGTGCCAGCATCCCGGGTGGTGGAAACACCATATATTTT. Residues: CASIPGGGNTIYF. The chain combines TRBV6-5 with TRBJ1-3; D is unclear. Germline CDR1 is MNHEY and CDR2 is SVGAGI. The germline V and J ends were trimmed by 7 bases and 3 bases, with 10 bases remaining between them. The CDR3 runs to 13 residues.

This rearrangement joins TRBV6-6 to TRBJ2-2; TRBD1 might be the D (5 bases). V was cut by 7 bases and J by 4 bases, with 13 bases left in between. The CDR3 spans 14 residues. Germline V gene lookup returns CDR1 MNHNY and CDR2 SVGAGI (reference sequence). The DNA for the CDR3 is TGTGCCAGCATGGCAGGGTCATTCACCGGGGAGCTGTTTTTT. Its translation: CASMAGSFTGELFF.

The chain employs TRBV7-2 and TRBJ2-3; TRBD2 agrees at 10 bases. V dropped 3 bases and J dropped 10; count of bases not matched to a gene: 16. Looked up from germline, CDR1 is SGHTA and CDR2 is FQGNSA. The CDR3 contains 17 residues. The CDR3 bases are TGTGCCAGCAGCTTGATTCTGGGGATAAGCGGGGGGGCGGCGCAGTATTTT. Protein: CASSLILGISGGAAQYF.